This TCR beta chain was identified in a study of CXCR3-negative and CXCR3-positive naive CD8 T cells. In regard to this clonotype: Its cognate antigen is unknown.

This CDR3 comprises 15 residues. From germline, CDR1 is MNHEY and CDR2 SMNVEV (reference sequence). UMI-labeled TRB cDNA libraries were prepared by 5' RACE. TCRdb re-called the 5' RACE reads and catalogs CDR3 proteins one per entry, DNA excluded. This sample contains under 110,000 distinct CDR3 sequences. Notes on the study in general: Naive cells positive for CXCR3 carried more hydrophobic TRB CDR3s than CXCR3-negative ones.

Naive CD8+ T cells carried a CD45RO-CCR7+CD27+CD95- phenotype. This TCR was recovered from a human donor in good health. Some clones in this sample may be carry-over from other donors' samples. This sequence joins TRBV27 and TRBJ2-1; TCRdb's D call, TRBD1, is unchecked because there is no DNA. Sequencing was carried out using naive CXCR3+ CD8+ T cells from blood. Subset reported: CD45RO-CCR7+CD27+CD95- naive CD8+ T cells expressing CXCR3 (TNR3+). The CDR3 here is CASSLGAGGLNEQFF.